This entry lists 12 T cell receptor beta chains sequenced from one sample in a study of blood T cell repertoires in COVID-19 (dated by TCRdb to 2018 to 2020). Library creation used the immunoSEQ multiplex PCR assay. Imported from immuneACCESS, the table was reduced by TCRdb to in-frame sequences with V and J called. These copies leave out some clones; in studies compared against another copy, an unresolved V gene accounts for under half, and the cause of the remainder is not known. The sample yields roughly 400,000 clones; approximately 87% were counted once. Of the sample, approximately 10% is held by the ten largest clones. The specimen was PBMCs or T cells enriched from blood (not recorded which). The receptors shown here come from a woman in her forties or fifties who had recovered from COVID-19.

The CDR3 region is CASSIGQTRQPQHF. The CDR3 nucleotides are TGTGCCAGTAGTATTGGACAGACGAGGCAGCCCCAGCATTTT. The rearrangement links TRBV19 to TRBJ1-5, with D perhaps TRBD1 (6 bases). This CDR3 comprises 14 residues. Germline lookup yields CDR1 LNHDA and CDR2 SQIVND (reference sequence). Trimming shortened V by 3 bases and J by 7 bases, and 13 bases separated the two germline ends.

The rearrangement joins TRBV7-9 to TRBJ2-3, with D hard to call. This CDR3 has 12 residues. Between the trimmed V and J ends, which lost 4 bases and 3 bases, there was a span of 5 bases. The germline CDR1 and CDR2 sequences are SEHNR and FQNEAQ (reference sequence). The CDR3 bases are TGTGCCAGCAGCTCCCCAACAGATACGCAGTATTTT. Its translation: CASSSPTDTQYF.

V is TRBV5-1 and J is TRBJ2-7; 11 positions match TRBD2. The CDR3 consists of 15 residues. The J segment lost 1 base and the V segment lost 4 bases, leaving 4 bases of the junction unmatched. The germline V gene encodes CDR1 SGHRS and CDR2 YFSETQ. The CDR3 sequence: CASSPASGGSYEQYF. The CDR3 DNA reads TGCGCCAGCAGCCCCGCTAGCGGGGGGTCCTACGAGCAGTACTTC.

The chain is built from TRBV2 and TRBJ2-3; 7 positions agree with TRBD2. CDR3 length: 16 amino acids. J lost 0 bases, V lost 3 bases, and 6 bases had no gene match. Germline assignment: CDR1 SNHLY and CDR2 FYNNEI. The CDR3 nucleotides read TGTGCCAGCAGTGAGTACGCGCGGGGGAGCACAGATACGCAGTATTTT. Protein product: CASSEYARGSTDTQYF.

The rearrangement uses TRBV4-1 and TRBJ1-6, with D maybe TRBD1 (6 bases). Germline values: CDR1 MGHRA, CDR2 YSYEKL. Trimming took 4 bases from V and 8 from J, leaving 15 bases between them. The CDR3 loop spans 15 amino acids. CDR3 in amino acids: CASSPNQGQDSPLHF. The CDR3 DNA reads as TGCGCCAGCAGCCCCAACCAGGGGCAAGATTCACCCCTCCACTTT.

The V and J genes are TRBV18 and TRBJ1-3; 11 nucleotides match TRBD1. The CDR3 runs 17 residues. Germline V gene lookup returns CDR1 KGHSH and CDR2 LQKENI. V was pared by 2 bases and J by 3 bases, with 6 bases of the junction left unmatched. The CDR3 nucleotides read TGTGCCAGCTCACCAAGGACAGGGGGCATGAATGGAAACACCATATATTTT. Amino acids: CASSPRTGGMNGNTIYF.

This chain joins TRBV9 and TRBJ1-2; possibly TRBD1 for D (5 bases). The CDR3 totals 13 residues. From germline, CDR1 is SGDLS and CDR2 YYNGEE. Trimming stripped 4 bases from V and 7 bases from J, with 14 bases between. The DNA of the CDR3 is TGTGCCAGCAGCCAGGCAGGGTCTGGTGGCTACACCTTC. Residues: CASSQAGSGGYTF.

The chain employs TRBV4-1 and TRBJ1-1; no firm D call. CDR1 and CDR2 (germline): MGHRA, YSYEKL. This CDR3 is 14 amino acids long. Trimming pared 0 bases from V and 1 base from J, leaving 6 bases between. The CDR3 region is CASSQDAGNTEAFF. In nucleotides, the CDR3 is TGCGCCAGCAGCCAAGATGCAGGGAACACTGAAGCTTTCTTT.

This sequence joins TRBV5-4 and TRBJ2-2; 7 bases match TRBD1. The ends lost 0 bases at V and 5 bases at J; junction bases unmatched: 4. This CDR3 has 15 residues. Germline loops: CDR1 SGHNT, CDR2 YYREEE (reference sequence). This chain's CDR3 is CASSLAGQLTGELFF. The DNA for the CDR3 is TGTGCCAGCAGCTTGGCGGGACAGCTAACCGGGGAGCTGTTTTTT.

The chain joins TRBV27 to TRBJ1-1; 8 bases are shared with TRBD1. With 8 bases clipped from V and 8 bases from J, the junction kept 13 bases outside the gene matches. The CDR3 runs to 14 residues. The germline V gene has CDR1 MNHEY and CDR2 SMNVEV (reference sequence). CDR3 sequence (DNA): TGTGCCAGCGGAGATTCCGACAGGGGCTCCGAAGCTTTCTTT. This gives the protein CASGDSDRGSEAFF.

This clone showed up just once. The chain joins TRBV2 to TRBJ1-5; maybe TRBD1 (6 bases). V was pared by 6 bases and J by 2 bases, with 20 bases between. CDR1 is SNHLY, CDR2 FYNNEI, per germline. This CDR3 is 17 amino acids long. In DNA, the CDR3 is TGTGCCAGCAGAACCAGACGTCAGGGGATGGGCAATCAGCCCCAGCATTTT. This gives the protein CASRTRRQGMGNQPQHF.

The gene calls are TRBV5-5 and TRBJ1-6, with D unclear. V was cut by 0 bases and J by 11 bases, with 9 bases left in between. The CDR3 consists of 13 residues. Germline-derived CDR1 and CDR2 are SGHKS and YYEKEE (reference sequence). CDR3 residues: CASSLAIETPLHF. Here the CDR3 DNA reads TGTGCCAGCAGCTTGGCAATAGAGACACCCCTCCACTTT.